A single sample is the source of the 18 T cell receptor beta chains below, sequenced in a study of T cell responses to AZD1222 COVID-19 vaccine. Libraries were prepared by immunoSEQ multiplex PCR; TCRdb keeps only in-frame clonotypes and omits some of them. The table lists around 100,000 clones, 90% to 95% of them singletons. Sequenced here: peripheral blood, sampled on day 0 of AZD1222 vaccination. These receptors were obtained from an adult in good health.

The V gene is TRBV15, the J gene TRBJ1-1, with no clear D. The CDR3 has 12 residues. Germline V gives CDR1 LNHNV, CDR2 YYDKDF (reference sequence). V lost 5 bases and J lost 10, with 14 bases in between. Here the CDR3 reads CATSSTTFRAFF. The CDR3 nucleotides are TGTGCCACCAGCTCTACGACATTTAGAGCTTTCTTT.

The chain uses TRBV9 and TRBJ1-3, with D unclear. Trimming took 3 bases from V and 0 from J, leaving 13 bases between them. The CDR3 has 16 residues. Germline assignment: CDR1 SGDLS and CDR2 YYNGEE. CDR3 bases: TGTGCCAGCAGCGGTAGTAGGTCTAGCTCTGGAAACACCATATATTTT. Its translation is CASSGSRSSSGNTIYF.

The CDR3 DNA is TGTGCCAGCAGTTTGGGACAGGGAGCCAAAAACATTCAGTACTTC. This sequence encodes CASSLGQGAKNIQYF. This sequence joins TRBV28 and TRBJ2-4, with 9 bases matching TRBD1. J gave up 0 bases and V 3 bases, and 0 bases lay outside the gene matches. Looked up from germline, CDR1 is MDHEN and CDR2 is SYDVKM. This CDR3 is built from 15 residues.

The rearrangement uses TRBV6-5 and TRBJ1-2; D is unclear. The CDR3 covers 15 residues. CDR1 and CDR2 from the germline V gene are MNHEY and SVGAGI. Between the trimmed V and J ends, which lost 6 bases and 1 base, there was a span of 15 bases. This CDR3 is CASSNDLRSNYGYTF. Here the CDR3 DNA reads TGTGCCAGCAGCAATGACCTTAGAAGTAACTATGGCTACACCTTC.

This chain connects TRBV6-2 or TRBV6-3 to TRBJ2-6; weak D call: TRBD2 (5 bases). CDR3 length equals 13 residues. Germline V gives CDR1 MNHEY, CDR2 SVGEGT. V dropped 5 bases and J dropped 8 bases, with 10 bases sitting between them. CDR3 loop: CASSMDFPNVLTF. The CDR3 coding sequence is TGTGCCAGCAGTATGGACTTCCCCAACGTCCTGACTTTC.

This clone was seen once. J is TRBJ1-1 and V is TRBV28; 10 positions agree with TRBD1. Germline V gives CDR1 MDHEN, CDR2 SYDVKM. This CDR3 contains 16 residues. Trimming removed 2 bases from V and 5 bases from J; junction bases left unmatched: 8. The CDR3: CASSLDRTGGYTEAFF. The CDR3, as DNA: TGTGCCAGCAGTTTAGATCGGACAGGGGGATATACTGAAGCTTTCTTT.

Only a few counts were recorded for this clone. The chain is built from TRBV7-3 and TRBJ2-1, with no clear D. CDR1 SGHTA and CDR2 FQGTGA come from the germline V gene. V lost 5 bases and J 0 bases, leaving 11 bases between the germline ends. The CDR3 has 15 residues. CDR3 sequence reads: CASSPDWSSYNEQFF. The CDR3 DNA follows: TGTGCCAGCAGCCCTGACTGGAGCTCCTACAATGAGCAGTTCTTC.

This chain uses TRBV11-1 with TRBJ2-7; a possible D gene is TRBD2 (5 bases). The CDR3 covers 14 residues. Trimming took 5 bases from V and 6 from J, leaving 17 bases between them. Germline V gene data show CDR1 as SGHAT and CDR2 as FQDESV (reference sequence). The CDR3 here is CASSPERAGLEQYF. CDR3 sequence (DNA): TGTGCCAGCAGCCCGGAAAGGGCGGGTCTCGAGCAGTACTTC.

V usage is TRBV5-5 and J usage is TRBJ2-4, with TRBD2 matching over 7 bases. With V trimmed by 1 base and J by 8 bases, 6 bases remained unmatched. Germline lookup yields CDR1 SGHKS and CDR2 YYEKEE (reference sequence). The CDR3 has 14 residues. CDR3 nucleotide sequence: TGTGCCAGCAGCTTGTGGGAGGGGAGGGACATTCAGTACTTC. Its protein product is CASSLWEGRDIQYF.

In this sample, this clone turned up a few times. V is TRBV18 and J is TRBJ2-7; TRBD2 matches at 12 bases. Germline CDR1 KGHSH, CDR2 LQKENI. The CDR3 has 16 amino acids. Trimming at V came to 7 bases and at J to 0 bases, leaving 7 bases not matched to a gene. Written as DNA, the CDR3 is TGTGCCAGCTTCATGACTAGCGGGAGTATCTCCTACGAGCAGTACTTC. It codes for CASFMTSGSISYEQYF.

The rearrangement links TRBV29-1 to TRBJ1-2, with TRBD1 as a possible D gene (5 bases). The V gene lost 1 base and the J gene lost 8 bases, with 20 bases spanning the gap. The CDR3 is made up of 15 amino acids. The germline V gene encodes CDR1 SQVTM and CDR2 ANQGSEA. The CDR3 region has the DNA TGCAGCGTTGAAGCGGGAGGGGTCAGGGCAGGCGGCTACACCTTC. Translation gives CSVEAGGVRAGGYTF.

The chain combines TRBV27 with TRBJ2-6, with D possibly being TRBD1 (5 bases). Germline V gene lookup returns CDR1 MNHEY and CDR2 SMNVEV (reference sequence). V gave up 8 bases and J gave up 0 bases, with 14 bases separating them. The CDR3 runs 16 residues. The DNA for the CDR3 is TGTGCCAGCCCTCAGGACACTCGCTCTGGGGCCAACGTCCTGACTTTC. It is translated as CASPQDTRSGANVLTF.

J is TRBJ2-4 and V is TRBV4-1; D is unresolved. The CDR3 is made up of 16 amino acids. Germline V gene lookup returns CDR1 MGHRA and CDR2 YSYEKL. V lost 6 bases to trimming and J lost 0 bases, with 15 bases between them. CDR3 loop: CASSTTKQLAKNIQYF. The CDR3 bases are TGCGCCAGCAGTACCACCAAACAGCTAGCCAAAAACATTCAGTACTTC.

This chain links TRBV5-8 with TRBJ2-5, with 14 bases lining up with TRBD2. CDR1 SGHTS and CDR2 YDEGEE come from the germline V gene. The CDR3 extends over 17 amino acids. V was pared by 4 bases and J by 7 bases, with 12 bases of the junction left unmatched. The CDR3 region has the DNA TGTGCCAGCAGCCGGGGACTAGCGGGGGCCTCCCGGGGGACCCAGTACTTC. Translating gives CASSRGLAGASRGTQYF.

The V and J genes are TRBV10-3 and TRBJ1-2, with 7 bases that match TRBD1. Trimming at V came to 10 bases and at J to 2 bases, leaving 7 bases not matched to a gene. The CDR3 is 13 residues long. CDR1 and CDR2 from the germline V gene are ENHRY and SYGVKD. Here the CDR3 reads CATRGTENYGYTF. For the CDR3, the DNA is TGTGCCACCAGGGGGACGGAAAACTATGGCTACACCTTC.

The chain links TRBV7-2 to TRBJ1-5, with TRBD1 matching 7 bases. CDR3 length: 14 residues. The germline V gene has CDR1 SGHTA and CDR2 FQGNSA. The V and J ends lost 2 bases and 4 bases, in that order; junction bases with no gene match: 2. This chain's CDR3 is CASSLQGGNQPQHF. The CDR3 bases are TGTGCCAGCAGCTTACAGGGGGGTAATCAGCCCCAGCATTTT.

The chain recombines TRBV5-1 with TRBJ1-1; D gene uncertain. The germline V gene has CDR1 SGHRS and CDR2 YFSETQ. The CDR3 consists of 15 residues. V lost 3 bases and J lost 3, with 15 bases in between. CDR3 sequence reads: CASSYGSAEDTEAFF. The CDR3 DNA is TGCGCCAGCAGCTACGGGAGCGCGGAGGACACTGAAGCTTTCTTT.

The chain combines TRBV10-3 with TRBJ2-7, with 10 bases that match TRBD1. V lost 5 bases to trimming and J lost 5 bases; unmatched junction nucleotides: 6. Germline V gives CDR1 ENHRY, CDR2 SYGVKD. The CDR3 has 14 residues. This chain's CDR3 is CAISSGTGVHEQYF. The CDR3 nucleotides are TGTGCCATCAGTTCCGGGACAGGGGTCCACGAGCAGTACTTC.